The rows below give T cell receptor beta chains drawn from one sample of a study of control samples from healthy donors and cancer patients. Generated by immunoSEQ multiplex PCR, the TCRdb table keeps only in-frame clones and is missing some. This table holds tens of thousands of clones, 80% to 95% found once. Sequencing was carried out using blood. The source is a woman aged 50 to 60 in good health. Both conserved end residues are part of each CDR3. The D gene is left open where the match is weak. A row's size may be missing; if present it is once, few, many or a size class.

abundance	d_gene	v_gene	j_gene	CDR3aa	CDR3nt
-	-	TRBV3-1/TRBV3-2	TRBJ1-2	CASSQGVAYGYTF	TGTGCCAGCAGCCAAGGGGTCGCCTATGGCTACACCTTC
-	-	TRBV27	TRBJ1-1	CASSQVRDRTEAFF	TGTGCCAGCAGTCAAGTACGGGATAGAACTGAAGCTTTCTTT
-	-	TRBV5-4	TRBJ2-5	CASSPPGGAQETQYF	TGTGCCAGCAGCCCCCCCGGGGGTGCCCAAGAGACCCAGTACTTC
-	-	TRBV9	TRBJ2-5	CASSPRTLSEAQYF	TGTGCCAGCAGCCCCCGGACTTTATCGGAGGCCCAGTACTTC
-	-	TRBV19	TRBJ2-7	CASSIDSGASEQYF	TGTGCCAGTAGTATAGATTCGGGGGCGAGCGAGCAGTACTTC
-	TRBD2	TRBV6-5	TRBJ2-5	CASSWGGNQETQYF	TGTGCCAGCAGTTGGGGAGGGAACCAAGAGACCCAGTACTTC
-	TRBD1	TRBV27	TRBJ2-6	CASSSQGAGANVLTF	TGTGCCAGCAGTTCACAGGGGGCTGGGGCCAACGTCCTGACTTTC
-	-	TRBV15	TRBJ1-4	CATRGGFRVNEKLFF	TGTGCCACGAGGGGGGGCTTCAGGGTTAATGAAAAACTGTTTTTT
-	-	TRBV5-4	TRBJ2-7	CASSLEVSPGYSYEQYF	TGTGCCAGCAGCTTGGAGGTATCCCCGGGCTACTCCTACGAGCAGTACTTC
few	TRBD1	TRBV9	TRBJ1-3	CASSPGQGAGNTIYF	TGTGCCAGCAGCCCAGGACAGGGTGCTGGAAACACCATATATTTT
-	TRBD1	TRBV7-3	TRBJ1-6	CASSLLGQGNSPLHF	TGTGCCAGCAGCTTGTTGGGACAGGGTAATTCACCCCTCCACTTT
once	-	TRBV28	TRBJ1-1	CASSAHAPGYTEAFF	TGTGCCAGCAGTGCACACGCCCCAGGGTATACTGAAGCTTTCTTT
-	-	TRBV28	TRBJ2-6	CASTIGGSGANVLTF	TGTGCCAGCACCATCGGAGGCTCTGGGGCCAACGTCCTGACTTTC
once	-	TRBV21-1	TRBJ1-1	CASSRKQGSEAFF	TGTGCCAGCAGCCGGAAACAGGGCTCTGAAGCTTTCTTT
-	-	TRBV6-5	TRBJ2-3	CASSYSIKYTDTQYF	TGTGCCAGCAGTTACTCGATTAAGTACACAGATACGCAGTATTTT
-	-	TRBV28	TRBJ2-3	CASLGGLTQYF	TGTGCCAGCTTGGGTGGCTTAACGCAGTATTTT
-	TRBD1	TRBV7-2	TRBJ1-2	CASSLVDRGRSGYTF	TGTGCCAGCAGCTTAGTGGACAGGGGGCGATCTGGCTACACCTTC
once	-	TRBV29-1	TRBJ1-2	CSLRDLSGNYGYTF	TGCAGCCTCCGCGACTTATCCGGAAACTATGGCTACACCTTC
-	TRBD1	TRBV19	TRBJ2-2	CASKNDREAGELFF	TGTGCCAGTAAAAACGACAGGGAAGCCGGGGAGCTGTTTTTT
-	TRBD1	TRBV7-3	TRBJ1-2	CASSPETGTGYTF	TGTGCCAGCAGCCCGGAGACAGGGACTGGCTACACCTTC
-	-	TRBV6-6	TRBJ1-6	CASSYSNRDNSPLHF	TGTGCCAGCAGTTACTCGAATAGAGACAATTCACCCCTCCACTTT
-	-	TRBV28	TRBJ2-1	CASFDREQFF	TGTGCCAGCTTTGACAGGGAGCAGTTCTTC
-	-	TRBV7-3	TRBJ1-1	CASIQPGQHTEAFF	TGTGCCAGCATCCAACCCGGCCAGCACACTGAAGCTTTCTTT
once	TRBD1	TRBV18	TRBJ1-3	CASSSRTGGISGNTIYF	TGTGCCAGCTCATCCAGGACAGGGGGCATCTCTGGAAACACCATATATTTT
-	-	TRBV6-6	TRBJ1-6	CASSYAGDNSPLHF	TGTGCCAGCAGTTACGCAGGGGATAATTCACCCCTCCACTTT
-	TRBD1	TRBV19	TRBJ1-1	CATQGDMNTEAFF	TGTGCCACCCAGGGGGACATGAACACTGAAGCTTTCTTT
-	-	TRBV12-5	TRBJ1-1	CASGLSTGGAEAFF	TGTGCTAGTGGTTTGTCAACGGGAGGGGCTGAAGCTTTCTTT
-	TRBD1	TRBV4-3	TRBJ1-2	CASSRDRANYGYTF	TGCGCCAGCAGCCGGGACAGGGCAAACTATGGCTACACCTTC
-	-	TRBV7-2	TRBJ2-7	CASSPVPSYEQYF	TGTGCCAGCAGCCCAGTCCCTAGCTACGAGCAGTACTTC
-	-	TRBV27	TRBJ2-5	CASSSIRTVQETQYF	TGTGCCAGCAGTTCCATTAGGACGGTTCAAGAGACCCAGTACTTC
-	-	TRBV6-2/TRBV6-3	TRBJ2-3	CASSPVSTDTQYF	TGTGCCAGCAGTCCCGTAAGCACAGATACGCAGTATTTT
few	-	TRBV28	TRBJ1-3	CASSRRVGRTGNTIYF	TGTGCCAGCAGTAGGCGAGTGGGCAGGACTGGAAACACCATATATTTT
-	-	TRBV6-2/TRBV6-3	TRBJ1-2	CASSDRRSNYGYTF	TGTGCCAGCAGCGACAGGAGATCTAACTATGGCTACACCTTC
-	-	TRBV5-4	TRBJ1-1	CACGGNTEAFF	TGTGCCTGCGGGGGGAACACTGAAGCTTTCTTT
-	TRBD1	TRBV28	TRBJ2-7	CASNQEGGYYEQYF	TGTGCCAGCAACCAGGAAGGGGGCTACTACGAGCAGTACTTC
-	-	TRBV18	TRBJ1-3	CASSLYQGTVSGNTIYF	TGTGCCAGCTCACTGTATCAGGGAACCGTCTCTGGAAACACCATATATTTT
-	-	TRBV5-1	TRBJ1-2	CASSLRSDDNYGYTF	TGCGCCAGCAGCTTGAGGTCAGACGATAACTATGGCTACACCTTC
-	-	TRBV3-1/TRBV3-2	TRBJ1-5	CASSQATNQPQHF	TGTGCCAGCAGCCAAGCTACGAATCAGCCCCAGCATTTT
few	TRBD1	TRBV6-5	TRBJ2-2	CASSSTGTANTGELFF	TGTGCCAGCAGTTCCACCGGGACAGCGAACACCGGGGAGCTGTTTTTT
-	-	TRBV19	TRBJ1-1	CASSFGFRDTEAFF	TGTGCCAGTAGTTTCGGGTTTCGGGACACTGAAGCTTTCTTT
-	-	TRBV5-1	TRBJ2-1	CASMPGGDTYNEQFF	TGCGCCAGCATGCCGGGCGGGGATACCTACAATGAGCAGTTCTTC
once	-	TRBV5-5	TRBJ1-6	CASSRTRWSSYNSPLHF	TGTGCCAGCAGCAGAACCAGGTGGAGCTCCTATAATTCACCCCTCCACTTT
few	-	TRBV4-1	TRBJ1-5	CASSQEVDIPNQPQHF	TGCGCCAGCAGCCAAGAGGTGGACATCCCCAATCAGCCCCAGCATTTT
-	TRBD1	TRBV5-4	TRBJ2-3	CASSLDRGLADTQYF	TGTGCCAGCAGCCTGGACAGGGGGTTGGCAGATACGCAGTATTTT
-	-	TRBV7-8	TRBJ2-5	CASSLSTPQETQYF	TGTGCCAGCAGCTTATCTACGCCTCAAGAGACCCAGTACTTC
-	-	TRBV30	TRBJ1-1	CAWSETGFLNTEAFF	TGTGCCTGGAGCGAGACGGGATTCTTGAACACTGAAGCTTTCTTT
few	-	TRBV28	TRBJ1-2	CASSFEGPSRGYTF	TGTGCCAGCAGTTTTGAGGGGCCCTCTAGGGGCTACACCTTC
-	TRBD1	TRBV15	TRBJ1-2	CATSRDRPSSSYTF	TGTGCCACCAGCAGGGACAGGCCCAGCAGTAGCTACACCTTC